These T cell receptor beta chains were read from a single sample in a study of CD8 T cells in ankylosing spondylitis. TCRdb re-analysed the 5' RACE reads in MiXCR, keeping a single row per CDR3 protein. The data show 150,000 to 200,000 distinct CDR3 sequences, 15% to 20% seen once. Sequencing input: blood, either unsorted or a sorted T cell fraction (not recorded which). The receptors were sampled from a male donor with ankylosing spondylitis or in good health (not recorded which). Both conserved end residues are part of each CDR3. A D gene is named only where the DNA matches it firmly. Clone size is shown for a subset of rows, as once, few, many or a class of expanded clone.

DNA: TGTGCCAGCAGTCCAATGGGTAGCGGGAGCTACGAGCAGTACTTC; CDR3: CASSPMGSGSYEQYF; size: few; V: TRBV12-3/TRBV12-4; J: TRBJ2-7; D: TRBD2
DNA: TGTGCCAGCAGTTCGAAGACAGATACGCAGTATTTT; CDR3: CASSSKTDTQYF; size: once; V: TRBV12-3/TRBV12-4; J: TRBJ2-3; D: .
DNA: TGTGCCATCGGGTCAACTAGCGCGGCAGAGACCCAGTACTTC; CDR3: CAIGSTSAAETQYF; size: once; V: TRBV10-3; J: TRBJ2-5; D: TRBD2
DNA: TGCGCCAGCAGCTTGGGGGCACCCCAAGAGACCCAGTACTTC; CDR3: CASSLGAPQETQYF; size: many; V: TRBV5-1; J: TRBJ2-5; D: .
DNA: TGTGCCAGCAGTTCGGCTACAGGGATCTATGGCTACACCTTC; CDR3: CASSSATGIYGYTF; size: few; V: TRBV28; J: TRBJ1-2; D: .
DNA: TGCGCCAGCAGCTCGGGACAGTACACAGATACGCAGTATTTT; CDR3: CASSSGQYTDTQYF; size: few; V: TRBV5-1; J: TRBJ2-3; D: TRBD1
DNA: TGTGCCAGCAGTGCCTCCCGAGAGGGAAACACCATATATTTT; CDR3: CASSASREGNTIYF; size: .; V: TRBV27; J: TRBJ1-3; D: .
DNA: TGTGCCAGCAGCCCTAGCGTCCAAGAGACCCAGTACTTC; CDR3: CASSPSVQETQYF; size: many; V: TRBV5-5; J: TRBJ2-5; D: .
DNA: TGTGCCAGCAGCTTGGACCGGTCCCGGCGGGTTGTTGACACAGATACGCAGTATTTT; CDR3: CASSLDRSRRVVDTDTQYF; size: .; V: TRBV5-4; J: TRBJ2-3; D: .
DNA: TGTGCCAGCAGCCAAGAGGTACACCGCTCCTACAATGAGCAGTTCTTC; CDR3: CASSQEVHRSYNEQFF; size: many; V: TRBV14; J: TRBJ2-1; D: .